The 25 T cell receptor beta chains reported below all come from one sample, sequenced in a study of Ad26.COV2.S vaccination and SARS-CoV-2 variants. TCRdb's table, derived via immunoSEQ multiplex PCR, lists solely in-frame clones and lacks some. The top ten clones hold roughly 3% of a sample with approximately 420,000 clones, more than 85% of them seen once. The sample's treatment: some 19 received Ad26.COV2.S at low or high dose, single or two shots; a few received placebo; per-sample allocation not given. Day 63 after the first vaccine or placebo injection was the time point for sampling. The sample here was peripheral blood, taken in a trial of Ad26.COV2.S vaccine versus placebo. These receptors were taken from a person between 18 and 65 years old who received the Ad26.COV2.S COVID-19 vaccine or a placebo.

V is TRBV4-3 and J is TRBJ2-5; 7 bases match TRBD1. V lost 1 base to trimming and J lost 8 bases; unmatched junction nucleotides: 13. Germline V CDR1 and CDR2: LGHNA, YSLEER. The CDR3 totals 16 residues. CDR3 amino acids: CASSQGAPDQGVTQYF. The CDR3 DNA reads TGCGCCAGCAGCCAAGGGGCCCCAGACCAGGGGGTAACCCAGTACTTC.

V and J are TRBV7-2 and TRBJ2-3, with TRBD2 identical over 11 bases. The junction had 6 bases not matched to a gene; V was cut back by 1 base and J by 12 bases. Germline V gene data show CDR1 as SGHTA and CDR2 as FQGNSA. CDR3 length equals 14 residues. In DNA, the CDR3 is TGTGCCAGCAGCTTAGAGGCTAGCGGGGGGCCACAGTATTTT. Protein product: CASSLEASGGPQYF.

The rearrangement links TRBV5-1 to TRBJ2-5; 8 bases are a match to TRBD2. J gave up 3 bases and V 1 base, and 5 bases lay outside the gene matches. The CDR3 spans 15 residues. Germline V gene sequence: CDR1 SGHRS, CDR2 YFSETQ. For the CDR3, the DNA is TGCGCCAGCAGCTTGTTTCCAGCGGGGGAAGAGACCCAGTACTTC. Translated, it gives CASSLFPAGEETQYF.

This clone occurred a few times. V usage is TRBV7-2 and J usage is TRBJ1-5; D remains ambiguous. Germline V gene data show CDR1 as SGHTA and CDR2 as FQGNSA. There are 14 residues in the CDR3. V was pared by 4 bases and J by 4 bases, with 11 bases between. The CDR3 protein is CASSSRGGNQPQHF. The CDR3 DNA follows: TGTGCCAGCAGCTCCAGAGGAGGGAATCAGCCCCAGCATTTT.

This clone was detected once. This chain links TRBV20-1 with TRBJ1-4; D call uncertain. This CDR3 is built from 14 residues. Trimming took 3 bases from V and 3 from J, leaving 11 bases between them. Germline values: CDR1 DFQATT, CDR2 SNEGSKA (reference sequence). Written as DNA, the CDR3 is TGCAGTGCTAGTAAAGGGTTGGCTAATGAAAAACTGTTTTTT. Translating gives CSASKGLANEKLFF.

As to this clone: Other nucleotide sequences in the sample specify the same CDR3. V gene TRBV27 combines with J gene TRBJ1-1, with D possibly TRBD1 on 5 matching bases. The CDR3 has 13 residues. V shed 3 bases and J shed 1 base, with 6 bases lying between them. Germline V gene lookup returns CDR1 MNHEY and CDR2 SMNVEV (reference sequence). CDR3 nucleotides: TGTGCCAGCAGTTTGGGGGGGAACACTGAAGCTTTCTTT. Protein: CASSLGGNTEAFF.

The chain employs TRBV6-5 and TRBJ1-5; D not certain. V was shortened by 7 bases and J by 2 bases, with 15 bases between the two germline ends. CDR3 length: 15 amino acids. The V gene's germline CDR1 is MNHEY and CDR2 SVGAGI. As DNA, the CDR3 is TGTGCCAGCAAATTTGAGGGTTTGGGCAATCAGCCCCAGCATTTT. Protein: CASKFEGLGNQPQHF.

Concerning this clone: The junction departs from germline at one end; a sequencing error may be responsible. The chain is built from TRBV2 and TRBJ2-7; tentatively, D is TRBD1 or TRBD2 (6 bases each). CDR3 length equals 14 residues. The germline V gene has CDR1 SNHLY and CDR2 FYNNEI. CDR3 sequence (DNA): TGTGCCAGCAGAGAAGGGGGGTTAAATGACGAGCAGTACTTC. Amino acids: CASREGGLNDEQYF.

V is TRBV3-1 (or the pseudogene TRBV3-2) and J is TRBJ1-6; TRBD1 matches at 7 bases. The ends lost 9 bases at V and 3 bases at J; junction bases unmatched: 11. In germline, CDR1 is LGHDT, CDR2 YNNKEL (reference sequence). CDR3 length: 16 residues. The CDR3 coding sequence is TGTGCCAGTCGACCCACAGGGGAGAACTATAATTCACCCCTCCACTTT. This sequence encodes CASRPTGENYNSPLHF.

The chain recombines TRBV30 with TRBJ1-6; the D gene is possibly TRBD1 (6 bases). CDR1 and CDR2 (germline): GTSNPN, SVGIG (reference sequence). The CDR3 consists of 16 residues. Between the trimmed V and J ends, which lost 3 bases and 8 bases, there was a span of 20 bases. This CDR3 reads CAWSARGTIRDSPLHF. As DNA, the CDR3 is TGTGCCTGGAGCGCGAGGGGGACTATTCGGGATTCACCCCTCCACTTT.

The chain carries TRBV2 and TRBJ1-1, with no clear D. Germline CDR1 reads SNHLY; CDR2 reads FYNNEI. The CDR3 contains 11 residues. Trimming left V 7 bases short and J 8 bases short, with 11 bases between. Here the CDR3 reads CASKGGREAFF. CDR3 DNA sequence: TGTGCCAGCAAAGGTGGCAGAGAAGCTTTCTTT.

This clone appeared many times. This chain connects TRBV4-3 to TRBJ1-5; D gene uncertain. In germline, CDR1 is LGHNA, CDR2 YSLEER. This CDR3 has 13 amino acids. The ends were cut back, 3 bases at V and 7 bases at J, with 10 bases in the middle. Here the CDR3 reads CASSQRFNQPQHF. CDR3 bases: TGCGCCAGCAGCCAGAGGTTTAACCAGCCCCAGCATTTT.

This rearrangement joins TRBV7-6 to TRBJ2-5, with no clear D. Germline assignment: CDR1 SGHVS and CDR2 FNYEAQ. Trimming removed 6 bases from V and 5 bases from J, with 19 bases in between. The length of the CDR3 is 15 residues. The CDR3 sequence is CASSPIGTIRETQYF. The DNA of the CDR3 is TGTGCCAGCAGTCCGATCGGTACTATACGTGAGACCCAGTACTTC. Using reference TRBV7-6 and TRBJ2-5 for the parts outside the CDR3, the full variable domain is GAGVSQSPRYKVTKRGQDVALRCDPISGHVSLYWYRQALGQGPEFLTYFNYEAQQDKSGLPNDRFSAERPEGSISTLTIQRTEQRDSAMYRCASSPIGTIRETQYFGPGTRLLVL.

This clone was seen once. V gene TRBV27 combines with J gene TRBJ2-2; D not certain. The CDR3 length is 15 residues. Per germline, CDR1 MNHEY and CDR2 SMNVEV (reference sequence). Trimming took 5 bases from V and 0 from J, leaving 10 bases between them. CDR3 nucleotide sequence: TGTGCCAGCAGTCATTGGCCGACGAACACCGGGGAGCTGTTTTTT. Translation: CASSHWPTNTGELFF.

The chain uses TRBV27 and TRBJ1-6; no clear D. V was cut by 1 base and J by 10 bases, with 8 bases left in between. The CDR3 sequence is 13 residues long. Germline loops: CDR1 MNHEY, CDR2 SMNVEV (reference sequence). The CDR3 here is CASSLLRASPLHF. CDR3 in DNA: TGTGCCAGCAGTTTATTGAGGGCGTCACCCCTCCACTTT.

This clone was observed a single time. CDR3 DNA sequence: TGTGCCAGCAGCTTAGGGCGCCGAGAGTACAATGAGCAGTTCTTC. Its protein is CASSLGRREYNEQFF. The V gene is TRBV13, the J gene TRBJ2-1; D gene ambiguous. This CDR3 region has 15 residues. Looked up from germline, CDR1 is PRHDT and CDR2 is FYEKMQ (reference sequence). The V gene lost 0 bases and the J gene lost 4 bases, with 10 bases spanning the gap.

The chain uses TRBV3-1 (or the pseudogene TRBV3-2) and TRBJ1-2, with D unclear. The CDR3 spans 12 residues. Trimming removed 4 bases at V and 8 bases at J, with 11 bases between. Germline CDR1 is LGHDT and CDR2 is YNNKEL (reference sequence). CDR3: CASSPGVGGYTF. DNA of the CDR3: TGTGCCAGCAGCCCGGGAGTCGGGGGCTACACCTTC.

The chain links TRBV11-2 to TRBJ1-2, with D unresolved. This CDR3 comprises 13 residues. Trimming pared 0 bases from V and 7 bases from J, leaving 9 bases between. The germline gives CDR1 SGHAT, CDR2 FQNNGV. This CDR3 reads CASSLDPNAGYTF. CDR3 nucleotides: TGTGCCAGCAGCTTAGATCCGAACGCTGGCTACACCTTC.

The chain links TRBV9 to TRBJ2-5, with D perhaps TRBD1 (6 bases). Trimming pared 0 bases from V and 0 bases from J, leaving 9 bases between. CDR1 SGDLS and CDR2 YYNGEE come from the germline V gene. The CDR3 contains 15 residues. CDR3 amino acids: CASSVGTAYQETQYF. The CDR3 nucleotides are TGTGCCAGCAGCGTAGGGACAGCGTACCAAGAGACCCAGTACTTC.

The rearrangement links TRBV3-1 (or the pseudogene TRBV3-2) to TRBJ2-1; D not resolved. Germline CDR1 reads LGHDT; CDR2 reads YNNKEL (reference sequence). There are 13 residues in the CDR3. The V and J ends lost 4 bases and 3 bases respectively, with 7 bases between them. This CDR3 is CASSPPGYNEQFF. CDR3 DNA sequence: TGTGCCAGCAGCCCACCTGGCTACAATGAGCAGTTCTTC.

The chain combines TRBV7-9 with TRBJ1-1, with 7 bases fitting TRBD1. Germline V gives CDR1 SEHNR, CDR2 FQNEAQ (reference sequence). This CDR3 has 13 residues. V lost 5 bases and J lost 1; bases outside the gene matches: 1. CDR3: CASSGQANTEAFF. For the CDR3, the DNA is TGTGCCAGCAGCGGACAGGCGAACACTGAAGCTTTCTTT.

This clone was recorded only once. At the DNA level, this CDR3 is encoded by other sequences in the same sample as well. The gene calls are TRBV3-1 (or the pseudogene TRBV3-2) and TRBJ1-1; D is possibly TRBD1 (6 bases). This CDR3 region has 13 residues. From germline, CDR1 is LGHDT and CDR2 YNNKEL (reference sequence). V dropped 1 base and J dropped 4 bases, with 7 bases sitting between them. For the CDR3, the DNA is TGTGCCAGCAGCCAAGTACAGGGCACTGAAGCTTTCTTT. Encoded protein: CASSQVQGTEAFF.

V gene TRBV7-2 combines with J gene TRBJ2-5; TRBD1 or TRBD2 may be the D gene (6 bases each). The CDR3 has 14 residues. CDR1 and CDR2 from the germline V gene are SGHTA and FQGNSA. The V end was cut by 4 bases, the J end by 5 bases, with 14 bases between. CDR3 loop: CASSSQGGGETQYF. The CDR3, as DNA: TGTGCCAGCAGCTCACAGGGAGGTGGGGAGACCCAGTACTTC.

The gene calls are TRBV4-1 and TRBJ2-3; unclear D gene. Trimming shortened V by 1 base and J by 0 bases, and 11 bases separated the two germline ends. CDR1 is MGHRA and CDR2 is YSYEKL in the germline V gene. This CDR3 comprises 16 residues. CDR3 nucleotide sequence: TGCGCCAGCAGCCAAGGTAGGACGGAAAGCACAGATACGCAGTATTTT. This codes for CASSQGRTESTDTQYF.

The V call is TRBV19, the J call TRBJ2-5; 7 bases agree with TRBD2. CDR3 size: 13 residues. Per germline, CDR1 LNHDA and CDR2 SQIVND (reference sequence). Germline trimming cut 10 bases from V and 2 bases from J; bases unmatched to any gene: 7. The CDR3 DNA reads as TGTGCCACTCGATCTAGCGGACAAGAGACCCAGTACTTC. Translation gives CATRSSGQETQYF.